This T cell receptor (beta chain) came from a study of cytomegalovirus exposure and HLA in healthy donors (dated by TCRdb to about 2017). Regarding the complete study: An earlier analysis of approximately 600 of the donors reported about 250 Gb of sequence data and roughly 110 million unique TCR beta sequences from about 180 million T cells. Of the 300 to 450 genotyped donors, 65% to 90% fell in the genetic ancestry cluster associated with self-reported Caucasian donors. In an earlier analysis of 587 of the donors, high-throughput TCR beta sequencing was used to judge whether each TCR beta V gene segment behaved as functional or pseudogenic. To study patterns of TCR occurrence, a later analysis re-analyzed previously published TCR beta repertoires from 650 to 750 donors and added high-resolution HLA genotyping. A later genetic analysis took genome-wide SNP genotypes for about 65% of the 666 donors and used that subset as a discovery cohort. An early release covering roughly 580 HLA-typed donors comprised about 300 gigabases of sequencing data and roughly 85 million unique TCR sequences. Typing coverage differed by locus: A, B, C, DRB1 and DQB1 were typed in roughly 620-630 donors, DQA1 in about 500, DPA1 in 600 to 610, and DPB1 in 472. High-throughput TCR immunosequencing, statistical association of individual TCRs with disease status, and machine learning were combined to predict cytomegalovirus infection status. All discovery cohort repertoires had been generated on a single sequencing platform. Donor age, sex, ethnicity and CMV serostatus were collected together with the repertoire data. Using immunosequencing, the study profiled T cell repertoires from approximately 700 subjects and related those repertoires to cytomegalovirus serostatus. Roughly 5 DR-DQ haplotypes were treated as single units for association and clustering because of strong linkage in the cohort. Along with the approximately 600-subject first cohort, a separate validation cohort of some 130 different subjects was used. Across 300 to 500 genotyped donors of the cohort, an average of about 200,000 unique TCR beta nucleotide sequences per donor were sequenced, and 15% to 20% of those sequences were non-productive. HLA typing covered class I and class II loci at four-digit resolution. The study aimed to test whether signatures of past pathogen exposure could be identified by cataloging public T cell receptors. Rather than drawing on any new phenotypic data, the later analysis identified candidate immune exposures from TCR beta sequences and the way those sequences occurred across donors.

Relative to germline, V is 5 bases shorter and J is 5 bases shorter, with 15 bases between their ends. Via the germline V gene (reference sequence), CDR1 is SEHNR and CDR2 FQNEAQ. Including cysteine and phenylalanine, the CDR3 has 15 amino acids. Only the CDR3 portion is preserved as DNA: 45 bases, with reading frame beginning at the first base. The cohort was made up of under 800 healthy bone marrow donors. Cohort members were all nominally healthy when sampled, although unrecorded immune exposures were likely present. The donor was CMV seropositive and was included in the group of 250 to 300 seropositive cohort members. Each donor provided a peripheral blood sample, and peripheral blood mononuclear cells were used for TCR beta sequencing. The Qiagen DNeasy Blood Extraction Kit was used to extract genomic DNA from the blood cell samples. Results and caveats for the whole study, not just this receptor: The authors suggested that the approach could potentially be generalized to other disease states and immunological phenotypes. A cluster of highly shared sequence variants was judged likely to be a technical artifact of the sequencing pipeline. Because counts were too low, about 18 rarely observed V segments, including chromosome 9 orphons, were excluded from the earlier analysis of about 500 of the donors. In an earlier analysis of more than 450 of the donors, most TCR beta V segments were observed in productive rearrangements about 87% or about 30% of the time, broadly matching IMGT annotations. According to a later analysis, most CMV-associated TCR beta chains appeared to be HLA-restricted, and the HLA associations seemed to be driven largely by CMV exposure. Sequencing depth was assumed to be roughly uniform across donors in the presence/absence analyses, though that assumption may not hold. The study listed around 160 TCR beta chains as associated with cytomegalovirus. For the cohort, immune exposure information was limited to CMV serostatus. In a later analysis, TCR association rates were found to vary across HLA loci, with the most associated TCRs seen for DRB1 alleles and the fewest for HLA-C alleles. Some IMGT-functional V segments, including TRBV6-2 and TRBV6-3, could not be told apart with the 87-base-pair reads, so those segments were excluded. When HLA alleles, especially DR and DQ, strongly co-occurred, attributing TCR associations to individual alleles was difficult. This cohort had only TCR beta chains sequenced, and the lack of alpha or paired-chain data limited which features could be detected. In a later analysis, around 17,000 TCR beta sequences were associated with specific HLA alleles at a false discovery rate of 0.05. A further reported finding was that TCR beta sequences accurately predicted the HLA-A and HLA-B alleles for most subjects in the first cohort. Because some donors lacked HLA typing at each locus, the association tests relied only on the typed subset. In vitro tests confirmed that a few of the cytomegalovirus-associated TCR beta chains recognize cytomegalovirus antigens. An association between a missense DCLRE1C variant and V-gene and J-gene trimming of TCR beta chains was found in a later genetic analysis and replicated in an independent cohort. In a later genetic analysis, fewer N-insertions in productive TCRs were reported among donors in an Asian-associated ancestry cluster than the approximately 710-donor mean. In both the original and validation cohorts, the classifier was reported to diagnose cytomegalovirus status with high specificity and sensitivity. Compared with equally common non-associated chains, HLA-associated TCR beta chains in a later analysis were more clonally expanded and had lower generation probabilities. According to a later analysis, parvovirus B19, influenza, CMV and Epstein-Barr virus appeared linked to several top co-occurrence clusters. Most TCR sequences were seen in very few donors, while some public TCRs were found in many individuals. Linkage disequilibrium might explain the correlated functional status among segregating V segments, but an unknown experimental factor could not be ruled out.

Comments on this clone: Its target antigen remains unknown. One base away there is no much larger clone; base qualities are not given.

Libraries were prepared through the immunoSEQ multiplex PCR assay. For the multiplex PCR, a mixture combining 60 forward primers for TCR Vbeta segments and 13 reverse primers for TCR Jbeta segments was used. The CDR3 region of rearranged TCR beta genes was amplified from genomic DNA with a multiplex PCR assay. On the Illumina HiSeq System, the amplified TCR beta libraries were sequenced as 87-base-pair reads. The original pipeline was this. Across the 666 repertoires, a later analysis counted about 81 million unique TCR beta chains, 9.5 million to 13 million of which were shared by at least two donors. To remove PCR and sequencing errors, raw reads were error-corrected and collapsed into unique sequences using a nearest-neighbor algorithm that merged closely related sequences. CDR3 sequences were aligned to IMGT reference sequences to assign V, D and J gene segments. For a sequence to be retained, a match of at least six nucleotides to both a V gene segment and a J gene segment was required. Rearrangements were called productive when the CDR3 lacked stop codons and stayed in frame with V and J; all others were non-productive. Following IMGT convention, CDR3 was defined as the stretch from the second conserved V-encoded cysteine up to the conserved J-encoded phenylalanine. The earlier analysis of 500 to 650 of the donors excluded any sequence lacking an unambiguous match to a single V gene segment. In an earlier analysis of 587 of the donors, V segments were called functional above 56.7% productive rearrangements and were called segregating when the between-donor standard deviation exceeded 5%. A statistical classification framework was developed to diagnose cytomegalovirus status using the catalog of TCR beta chain sequences. V and J gene assignment, in a later analysis, came from comparing TCR nucleotide sequences with IMGT/GENE-DB human TR gene sequences. In a later analysis, CDR3 sequences and most-parsimonious VDJ recombination scenarios were assigned using the TCRdist pipeline. In a later analysis, each TCR beta chain was defined by its CDR3 amino acid sequence together with its V-gene family, and reads lacking a unique V-gene family were excluded. To address suspected cross-contamination and a sequencing artifact, a later analysis removed roughly 640 highly shared, low-generation-probability nucleotide sequences. In a later analysis, a clonal expansion index was calculated for each public chain from normalized within-repertoire ranks of inferred template counts. Generation probabilities in a later analysis came from a VDJ recombination model fitted to out-of-frame rearrangements, and those results were checked against IGoR. A later analysis scored TCR-TCR, TCR-HLA and TCR-CMV co-occurrence with hypergeometric tests, applying a repertoire-size bias correction to TCR pairs. In a later analysis, false discovery rates were estimated by permuting HLA or CMV assignments 20 times. A later analysis grouped co-occurring TCRs with DBSCAN, adding TCRdist sequence similarity when clustering within HLA-allele-positive subsets. Co-occurrence clustering excluded repertoires with fewer than 30,000 or more than 120,000 public chains, plus five with anomalous nucleotide sharing. In TCRdb, the immuneACCESS table is reduced to in-frame sequences with V and J assigned. These tables do not hold every clone; where another copy was compared, an unresolved V gene accounts for under half, and the others remain unexplained. The V and J calls and clone size are taken from that table; D and trimming were inferred from the DNA. This sample holds about 120,000 clones; under 70% were observed only once. The biggest ten clones account for roughly 8.3% of the sample.

The chain is assembled from TRBV7-9 and TRBJ2-2, and the D gene may be TRBD2, 6 bases matching. Sample: PBMCs. The source of this sequence is a man between 18 and 29 years old in good health and CMV-seropositive. Here is the DNA: TGTGCCAGCAGCCTGGGGTCGGGGGAGACCGGGGAGCTGTTTTTT. This translates into CASSLGSGETGELFF.